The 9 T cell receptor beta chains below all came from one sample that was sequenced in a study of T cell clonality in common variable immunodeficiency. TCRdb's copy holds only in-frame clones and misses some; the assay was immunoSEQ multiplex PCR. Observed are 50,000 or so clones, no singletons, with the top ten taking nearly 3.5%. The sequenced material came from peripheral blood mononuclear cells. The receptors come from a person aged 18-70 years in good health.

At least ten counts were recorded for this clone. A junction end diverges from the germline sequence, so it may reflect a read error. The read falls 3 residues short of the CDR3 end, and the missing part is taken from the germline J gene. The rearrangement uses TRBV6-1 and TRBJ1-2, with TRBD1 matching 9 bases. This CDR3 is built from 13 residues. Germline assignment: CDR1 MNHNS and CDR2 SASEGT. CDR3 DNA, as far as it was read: TGTGCCAGCAGCGAAGGGACAGGGAGTGGC. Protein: CASSEGTGSG. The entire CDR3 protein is CASSEGTGSGYTF.

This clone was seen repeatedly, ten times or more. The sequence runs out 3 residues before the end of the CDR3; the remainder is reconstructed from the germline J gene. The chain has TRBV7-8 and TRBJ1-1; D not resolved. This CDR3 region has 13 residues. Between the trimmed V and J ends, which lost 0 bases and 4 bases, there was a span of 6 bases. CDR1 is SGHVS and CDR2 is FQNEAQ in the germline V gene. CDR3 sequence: CASSLAGLTEAFF. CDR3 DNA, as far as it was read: TGTGCCAGCAGCTTAGCAGGGCTCACTGAA. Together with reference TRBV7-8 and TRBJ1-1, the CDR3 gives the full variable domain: GAGVSQSPRYKVAKRGQDVALRCDPISGHVSLFWYQQALGQGPEFLTYFQNEAQLDKSGLPSDRFFAERPEGSVSTLKIQRTQQEDSAVYLCASSLAGLTEAFFGQGTRLTVV.

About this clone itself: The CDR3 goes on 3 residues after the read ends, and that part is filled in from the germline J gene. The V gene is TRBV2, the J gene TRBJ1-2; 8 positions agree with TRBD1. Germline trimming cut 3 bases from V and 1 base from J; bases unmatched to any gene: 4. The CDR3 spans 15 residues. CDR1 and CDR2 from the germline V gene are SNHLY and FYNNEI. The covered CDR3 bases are TGTGCCAGCAGTGAGGACAGGGCAGTTAACTATGGC. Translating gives CASSEDRAVNYG. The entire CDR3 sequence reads CASSEDRAVNYGYTF.

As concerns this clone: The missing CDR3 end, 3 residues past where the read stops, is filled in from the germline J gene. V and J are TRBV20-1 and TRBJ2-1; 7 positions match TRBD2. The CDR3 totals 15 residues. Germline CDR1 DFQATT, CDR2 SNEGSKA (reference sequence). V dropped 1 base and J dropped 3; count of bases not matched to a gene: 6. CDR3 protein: CSARAPPSGYNEQFF. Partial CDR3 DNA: TGCAGTGCTAGAGCCCCCCCTAGCGGCTACAATGAG.

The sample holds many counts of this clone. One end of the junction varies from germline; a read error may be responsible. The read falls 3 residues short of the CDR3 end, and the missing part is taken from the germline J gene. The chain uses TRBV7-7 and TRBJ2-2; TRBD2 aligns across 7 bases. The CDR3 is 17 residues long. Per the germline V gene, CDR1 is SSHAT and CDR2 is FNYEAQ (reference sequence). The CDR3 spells CASSSDPAGLGPGELFF. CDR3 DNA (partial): TGTGCTAGCAGCTCCGACCCCGCCGGACTAGGACCCGGGGAG.

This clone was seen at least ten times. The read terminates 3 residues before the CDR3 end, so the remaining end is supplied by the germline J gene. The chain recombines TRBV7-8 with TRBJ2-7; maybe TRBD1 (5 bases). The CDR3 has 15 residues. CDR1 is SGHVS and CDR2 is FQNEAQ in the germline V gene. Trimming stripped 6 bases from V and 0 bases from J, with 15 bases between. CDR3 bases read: TGTGCCAGCAGATCCCAGGGAACAGGCTCCTACGAG. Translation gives CASRSQGTGSYE. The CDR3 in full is CASRSQGTGSYEQYF.

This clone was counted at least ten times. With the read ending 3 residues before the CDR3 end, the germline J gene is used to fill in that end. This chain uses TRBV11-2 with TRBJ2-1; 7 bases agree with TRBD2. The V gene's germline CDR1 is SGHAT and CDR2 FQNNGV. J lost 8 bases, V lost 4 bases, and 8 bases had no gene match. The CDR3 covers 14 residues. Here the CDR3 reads CASSYPRTRYEQFF. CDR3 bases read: TGTGCCAGCAGCTACCCCCGGACTAGGTATGAG.

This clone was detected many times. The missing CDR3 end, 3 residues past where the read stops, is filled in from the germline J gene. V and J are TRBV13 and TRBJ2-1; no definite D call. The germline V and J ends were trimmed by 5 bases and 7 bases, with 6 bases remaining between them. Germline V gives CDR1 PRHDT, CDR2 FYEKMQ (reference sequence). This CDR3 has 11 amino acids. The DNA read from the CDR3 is TGTGCCAGCAGCCAGGCGAATGAG. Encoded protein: CASSQANE. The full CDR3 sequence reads CASSQANEQFF.

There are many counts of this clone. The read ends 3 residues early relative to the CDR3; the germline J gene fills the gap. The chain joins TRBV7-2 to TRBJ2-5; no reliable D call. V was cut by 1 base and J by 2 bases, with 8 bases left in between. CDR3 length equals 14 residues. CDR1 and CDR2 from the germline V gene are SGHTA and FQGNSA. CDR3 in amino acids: CASSLGPRQETQYF. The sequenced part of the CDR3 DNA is TGTGCCAGCAGCTTAGGGCCTCGACAAGAGACC.